These 31 T cell receptor beta chains originate from one sample sequenced in a study of blood T cell repertoires in COVID-19. Only in-frame clones appear in the TCRdb table, and some are missing; sequencing was by immunoSEQ multiplex PCR. The sample records some 350,000 clones, 75% to 90% being singletons. Sequencing used peripheral blood. These receptors all stem from a woman in her forties or fifties with COVID-19, enrolled during active disease.

V gene TRBV16 combines with J gene TRBJ2-5; D is perhaps TRBD2 (6 bases). The V gene lost 2 bases and the J gene lost 1 base, with 11 bases spanning the gap. This CDR3 comprises 15 residues. In germline, CDR1 is KGHSY, CDR2 FQNENV. The CDR3 sequence is CASSQLGGSQETQYF. In DNA, the CDR3 is TGTGCCAGCAGCCAACTGGGAGGCAGCCAAGAGACCCAGTACTTC.

The chain recombines TRBV10-2 with TRBJ1-1; 7 bases match TRBD1. J gave up 7 bases and V 4 bases, and 9 bases lay outside the gene matches. The germline gives CDR1 WSHSY, CDR2 SAAADI. The CDR3 extends over 14 amino acids. CDR3 DNA sequence: TGCGCCAGCAGTGGACCGGGACAGACATATGAAGCTTTCTTT. This codes for CASSGPGQTYEAFF.

The rearrangement uses TRBV11-3 and TRBJ1-1; D is perhaps TRBD1 (5 bases). The CDR3 covers 15 residues. Trimming took off 2 bases at V and 1 base at J, with 11 bases between the two ends. Germline CDR1 is SGHNT and CDR2 is YENEEA. The CDR3 bases are TGTGCCAGCAGCTTAAGGGCAGGGTGGAACACTGAAGCTTTCTTT. It yields the protein CASSLRAGWNTEAFF.

This rearrangement joins TRBV11-1 to TRBJ2-1, with D possibly matching TRBD2 (6 bases). CDR3 size: 16 residues. V was cut by 2 bases and J by 0 bases, with 11 bases left in between. In germline, CDR1 is SGHAT, CDR2 FQDESV (reference sequence). The CDR3: CASSLNPGGSYNEQFF. The CDR3 DNA reads as TGTGCCAGCAGCTTAAACCCCGGGGGCTCCTACAATGAGCAGTTCTTC.

CDR3 in amino acids: CATSDWDRDYGYTF. The CDR3 DNA is TGTGCCACCAGTGATTGGGACAGGGACTATGGCTACACCTTC. The genes are TRBV24-1 and TRBJ1-2, with 9 bases lining up with TRBD1. The trim removed 2 bases at V and 3 bases at J, leaving 0 bases unmatched. Per the germline V gene, CDR1 is KGHDR and CDR2 is SFDVKD. The CDR3 contains 14 residues.

This clone was observed once. The rearrangement joins TRBV3-1 (or the pseudogene TRBV3-2) to TRBJ2-4; 7 nucleotides agree with TRBD2. With V trimmed by 2 bases and J by 0 bases, 13 bases remained unmatched. This CDR3 is built from 19 residues. Germline loops: CDR1 LGHDT, CDR2 YNNKEL (reference sequence). This CDR3 is CASSQRSSGSDVAKNIQYF. The CDR3 nucleotides read TGTGCCAGCAGCCAAAGGTCTAGCGGCTCCGACGTAGCCAAAAACATTCAGTACTTC.

There are a few counts of this clone. V is TRBV10-2 and J is TRBJ2-1; TRBD1 matches 8 bases. There are 9 residues in the CDR3. Germline V gives CDR1 WSHSY, CDR2 SAAADI. The ends lost 9 bases at V and 15 bases at J; junction bases unmatched: 4. The DNA of the CDR3 is TGCGCCAGACGACAGGGGAGGTTCTTC. Its translation is CARRQGRFF.

The V and J genes are TRBV21-1 and TRBJ2-1; the table's D call of TRBD2 was not tested on the DNA. TRBV21-1 is a recognized pseudogene. The CDR3 has 16 residues. The CDR3 loop reads CASRTLAPSPSNEQFF. The DNA for the CDR3 is TGTGCCAGCAGGACACTAGCGCCGAGCCCAAGCAATGAGCAGTTCTTC.

The genes are TRBV19 and TRBJ1-5; 7 positions match TRBD1. The junction had 11 bases not matched to a gene; V was cut back by 3 bases and J by 3 bases. The length of the CDR3 is 17 residues. Germline assignment: CDR1 LNHDA and CDR2 SQIVND (reference sequence). The CDR3 protein is CASSIGWTGGNNQPQHF. For the CDR3, the DNA is TGTGCCAGTAGTATCGGGTGGACAGGCGGGAACAATCAGCCCCAGCATTTT.

The chain employs TRBV30 and TRBJ2-1; tentative D call: TRBD2 (5 bases). The CDR3 spans 13 residues. CDR1 and CDR2 (germline): GTSNPN, SVGIG (reference sequence). Trimming removed 2 bases from V and 3 bases from J, with 8 bases in between. The CDR3 spells CAWSPAGYNEQFF. In DNA form, the CDR3 reads TGTGCCTGGAGTCCGGCGGGCTACAATGAGCAGTTCTTC.

The rearrangement uses TRBV6-6 and TRBJ1-4, with D uncertain. Trimming pared 2 bases from V and 8 bases from J, leaving 12 bases between. The length of the CDR3 is 14 residues. Germline lookup yields CDR1 MNHNY and CDR2 SVGAGI (reference sequence). The CDR3 reads CASSYSRLLEKLFF. In DNA, the CDR3 is TGTGCCAGCAGTTACAGCAGGCTCCTGGAAAAACTGTTTTTT.

Notes on this clone: At one end, the junction sequence differs from germline, possibly due to a read error. CDR3 coding DNA: TGTGCCTGGAGTCCCCGACTAGGAAACCTGGTGACCTTC. Its protein product is CAWSPRLGNLVTF. This chain joins TRBV30 and TRBJ2-7, with D perhaps TRBD2 (6 bases). Germline CDR1 is GTSNPN and CDR2 is SVGIG (reference sequence). This CDR3 comprises 13 residues.

This chain links TRBV18 with TRBJ2-7; D remains ambiguous. Trimming stripped 3 bases from V and 2 bases from J, with 11 bases between. This CDR3 contains 14 residues. Germline CDR1 reads KGHSH; CDR2 reads LQKENI. The CDR3 nucleotides read TGTGCCAGCTCACCGAACGGCGGCACCTACGAGCAGTACTTC. This encodes CASSPNGGTYEQYF.

The J gene is TRBJ1-5, the V gene TRBV18; D perhaps matches TRBD1 (6 bases). The CDR3 loop spans 18 amino acids. V lost 2 bases and J 6 bases, leaving 23 bases between the germline ends. Looked up from germline, CDR1 is KGHSH and CDR2 is LQKENI. The CDR3 region has the DNA TGTGCCAGCTCACCATCCTACCTGTACAGGGAAGGGTTTCAGCCCCAGCATTTT. It codes for CASSPSYLYREGFQPQHF.

A remark on this clone: Germline and junction disagree at one end, which may indicate a read error. This rearrangement joins TRBV7-9 to TRBJ2-7; D possibly matches TRBD1 or TRBD2 (5 bases each). Per the germline V gene, CDR1 is SEHNR and CDR2 is FQNEAQ (reference sequence). CDR3 size: 17 residues. CDR3 loop: CASSLGAGPQSSYEQYF. CDR3 nucleotide sequence: TGTGCCAGCAGTTTAGGGGCGGGCCCTCAGAGCTCCTACGAGCAGTACTTC.

The chain recombines TRBV10-1 with TRBJ2-1, with 10 bases fitting TRBD2. The germline gives CDR1 WNHNN, CDR2 SYGVQD (reference sequence). With V trimmed by 7 bases and J by 6 bases, 6 bases remained unmatched. This CDR3 has 14 residues. This CDR3 is CASTAGGPSNEQFF. DNA of the CDR3: TGCGCCAGCACAGCGGGAGGGCCCTCCAATGAGCAGTTCTTC.

The chain uses TRBV18 and TRBJ1-2; the match to TRBD1 covers 9 bases. The CDR3 has 15 residues. The germline CDR1 and CDR2 sequences are KGHSH and LQKENI. V lost 4 bases and J lost 2; bases outside the gene matches: 5. CDR3 sequence (DNA): TGTGCCAGCTCACTACGGGACAGGGAAAACTATGGCTACACCTTC. Translated: CASSLRDRENYGYTF.

This chain connects TRBV2 to TRBJ1-1; the D gene is possibly TRBD1 (5 bases). This CDR3 spans 13 amino acids. The V end was cut by 3 bases, the J end by 5 bases, with 10 bases between. Germline V gene lookup returns CDR1 SNHLY and CDR2 FYNNEI. In DNA, the CDR3 is TGTGCCAGCAGTGACAGGGAGGGAACTGAAGCTTTCTTT. It is translated as CASSDREGTEAFF.

This clone was counted a few times. The CDR3 is CSASVLAGVYYEQYF. CDR3 sequence (DNA): TGCAGTGCTAGTGTACTAGCGGGAGTTTACTACGAGCAGTACTTC. This rearrangement joins TRBV20-1 to TRBJ2-7; 11 nucleotides match TRBD2. The trim removed 3 bases at V and 3 bases at J, leaving 7 bases unmatched. Per germline, CDR1 DFQATT and CDR2 SNEGSKA (reference sequence). The CDR3 contains 15 residues.

This chain uses TRBV27 with TRBJ1-2, with no clear D. Germline V gene sequence: CDR1 MNHEY, CDR2 SMNVEV (reference sequence). The V gene lost 7 bases and the J gene lost 0 bases, with 12 bases spanning the gap. The CDR3 spans 14 residues. CDR3 sequence reads: CASTDTASNYGYTF. The CDR3 DNA follows: TGTGCCAGCACCGACACAGCATCTAACTATGGCTACACCTTC.

The chain employs TRBV20-1 and TRBJ2-1; 12 bases align to TRBD1. The trim removed 3 bases at V and 6 bases at J, leaving 12 bases unmatched. Germline lookup yields CDR1 DFQATT and CDR2 SNEGSKA (reference sequence). The CDR3 contains 17 residues. CDR3 DNA sequence: TGCAGTGCTAGTTTTCCCCCGGGACAGGGGGCGATCAATGAGCAGTTCTTC. This encodes CSASFPPGQGAINEQFF.

About this clone: Other DNA sequences in this sample translate to the same CDR3. The V gene is TRBV19, the J gene TRBJ1-1; D remains ambiguous. V lost 6 bases, J lost 4 bases, and 9 bases lay in between. Germline V gene lookup returns CDR1 LNHDA and CDR2 SQIVND (reference sequence). This CDR3 is 12 amino acids long. This chain's CDR3 is CASSLRGTEAFF. Written as DNA, the CDR3 is TGTGCCAGTAGCCTCCGGGGCACTGAAGCTTTCTTT.

The chain carries TRBV4-1 and TRBJ2-7; 9 bases agree with TRBD1. CDR1 is MGHRA, CDR2 YSYEKL, per germline. The CDR3 extends over 14 amino acids. With 3 bases clipped from V and 3 bases from J, the junction kept 3 bases outside the gene matches. CDR3: CASSQDRGFYEQYF. The DNA of the CDR3 is TGCGCCAGCAGCCAGGACAGGGGTTTCTACGAGCAGTACTTC.

The V gene is TRBV4-3, the J gene TRBJ2-2; possible D gene TRBD2, 5 bases. Germline CDR1 is LGHNA and CDR2 is YSLEER. The CDR3 is 17 residues long. Trimming removed 4 bases at V and 5 bases at J, with 20 bases between. This CDR3 reads CASSPSRAREGTGELFF. The CDR3 DNA follows: TGCGCCAGCAGCCCCTCCCGCGCGAGGGAAGGGACCGGGGAGCTGTTTTTT.

The chain carries TRBV6-6 and TRBJ2-1; TRBD2 matches 13 bases. Germline values: CDR1 MNHNY, CDR2 SVGAGI (reference sequence). With 5 bases clipped from V and 4 bases from J, the junction kept 8 bases outside the gene matches. The CDR3 consists of 17 residues. The CDR3 sequence is CASSPGLAGVMYNEQFF. CDR3 bases: TGTGCCAGCAGTCCTGGACTAGCGGGAGTGATGTACAATGAGCAGTTCTTC.

This chain joins TRBV9 and TRBJ2-1; D is unresolved. V lost 6 bases and J lost 0, with 13 bases in between. Germline V lookup: CDR1 SGDLS, CDR2 YYNGEE. This CDR3 is 15 amino acids long. For the CDR3, the DNA is TGTGCCAGCACCCAAAGCCTGTCCTCCTACAATGAGCAGTTCTTC. Its protein product is CASTQSLSSYNEQFF.

The chain employs TRBV7-9 and TRBJ2-3, with 7 bases identical to TRBD2. The germline gives CDR1 SEHNR, CDR2 FQNEAQ (reference sequence). The CDR3 contains 15 residues. The J segment lost 1 base and the V segment lost 1 base, leaving 2 bases of the junction unmatched. The CDR3 protein is CASSLVLAGTDTQYF. Here the CDR3 DNA reads TGTGCCAGCAGCTTAGTCCTAGCGGGCACAGATACGCAGTATTTT.

This chain connects TRBV3-1 (or the pseudogene TRBV3-2) to TRBJ2-5, with 9 bases fitting TRBD1. Germline CDR1 and CDR2: LGHDT and YNNKEL (reference sequence). V trimming: 4 bases; J trimming: 6 bases; junction bases outside the gene matches: 9. The CDR3 is made up of 15 amino acids. CDR3 nucleotide sequence: TGTGCCAGCAGCCGGCCGGACGGACAGGGGAAGACCCAGTACTTC. It yields the protein CASSRPDGQGKTQYF.

V usage is TRBV5-5 and J usage is TRBJ2-1, with D perhaps matching TRBD1 (6 bases). The CDR3 loop spans 12 amino acids. Trimming stripped 0 bases from V and 8 bases from J, with 6 bases between. Germline V gene sequence: CDR1 SGHKS, CDR2 YYEKEE (reference sequence). The CDR3 sequence: CASSLAGDEQFF. CDR3 bases: TGTGCCAGCAGCTTGGCAGGGGATGAGCAGTTCTTC.

The chain carries TRBV5-1 and TRBJ2-5; the D gene is possibly TRBD1 (6 bases). V lost 6 bases to trimming and J lost 2 bases, with 11 bases between them. The germline CDR1 and CDR2 sequences are SGHRS and YFSETQ. This CDR3 is built from 13 residues. The CDR3 bases are TGCGCCAGCACAGGGGTAGGGCAAGAGACCCAGTACTTC. This sequence encodes CASTGVGQETQYF.

The CDR3 is CACLGQALSGANVLTF. Written as DNA, the CDR3 is TGTGCCTGTCTTGGGCAGGCCCTCTCTGGGGCCAACGTCCTGACTTTC. The chain carries TRBV30 and TRBJ2-6; D is unclear. Germline values: CDR1 GTSNPN, CDR2 SVGIG (reference sequence). The CDR3 spans 16 residues. The V end was cut by 6 bases, the J end by 0 bases, with 15 bases between.